The 12 T cell receptor beta chains below come from one sample, sequenced in a study of glioma-infiltrating T cells. Using RNA template, CDR3s of TCR alpha and beta were amplified with iRepertoire arm-PCR. TCRdb redid the calling of the multiplex PCR reads with MiXCR, one entry per CDR3 protein. The table includes 100,000 to 150,000 distinct CDR3 sequences, approximately 26% detected once. Sample: glioma tissue, nonneoplastic brain tissue, or PBMCs (not recorded which). These receptor sequences come from a human donor with low-grade glioma or glioblastoma, undergoing nonglioma brain surgery, or in good health (not recorded which).

This clonotype was counted ten times or more. The CDR3 loop is CASSTHRDGYGYTF. For the CDR3, the DNA is TGTGCCAGCAGTACCCACCGGGACGGCTATGGCTACACCTTC. The V gene is TRBV6-1, the J gene TRBJ1-2, with a possible D match to TRBD1 (5 bases). Trimming cost V 5 bases and J 4 bases, with 14 bases left between them. CDR1 MNHNS and CDR2 SASEGT come from the germline V gene. This CDR3 has 14 residues.

This clonotype turned up a few times. The chain joins TRBV20-1 to TRBJ1-3; D is uncertain. V gave up 6 bases and J gave up 8 bases, with 11 bases separating them. Germline V lookup: CDR1 DFQATT, CDR2 SNEGSKA (reference sequence). This CDR3 spans 11 amino acids. CDR3 in amino acids: CSASRRDTIYF. In DNA, the CDR3 is TGCAGTGCCTCCCGAAGGGACACCATATATTTT.

This rearrangement joins TRBV19 to TRBJ1-1, with D possibly being TRBD1 (5 bases). The germline gives CDR1 LNHDA, CDR2 SQIVND (reference sequence). The CDR3 has 12 residues. The V gene lost 10 bases and the J gene lost 4 bases, with 13 bases spanning the gap. CDR3 sequence (DNA): TGTGCCATCGGGGGGGGGACCACTGAAGCTTTCTTT. Translation gives CAIGGGTTEAFF. Together with reference TRBV19 and TRBJ1-1, the CDR3 gives the full variable domain: DGGITQSPKYLFRKEGQNVTLSCEQNLNHDAMYWYRQDPGQGLRLIYYSQIVNDFQKGDIAEGYSVSREKKESFPLTVTSAQKNPTAFYLCAIGGGTTEAFFGQGTRLTVV.

The rearrangement joins TRBV7-3 to TRBJ1-3, with D uncertain. CDR3 length equals 12 residues. The ends were cut back, 2 bases at V and 2 bases at J, with 1 base in the middle. The germline V gene has CDR1 SGHTA and CDR2 FQGTGA. CDR3 region: CASSLPGNTIYF. The DNA of the CDR3 is TGTGCCAGCAGCTTACCTGGAAACACCATATATTTT.

Turning to this clonotype: A single base separates this from a much larger clone, so it may be a read error. The J gene is TRBJ1-1, the V gene TRBV7-9; tentative D call: TRBD1 (5 bases). CDR1 and CDR2 from the germline V gene are SEHNR and FQNEAQ (reference sequence). V was pared by 6 bases and J by 2 bases, with 19 bases between. The CDR3 runs 16 residues. This CDR3 reads CASRTGRSFLNTEAFF. CDR3 nucleotides: TGTGCCAGCAGAACGGGACGGAGTTTCCTTAACACTGAAGCTTTCTTT.

This clonotype was detected ten times or more. The chain employs TRBV20-1 and TRBJ1-1; D possibly corresponds to TRBD1 (5 bases). Trimming took 6 bases from V and 1 from J, leaving 18 bases between them. Per germline, CDR1 DFQATT and CDR2 SNEGSKA (reference sequence). The CDR3 spans 15 residues. The CDR3 DNA is TGCAGTGCCAAACACGCGCGGGGGGGGAACACTGAAGCTTTCTTT. Translation: CSAKHARGGNTEAFF.

V and J are TRBV6-1 and TRBJ1-1; D uncertain. CDR3 size: 12 residues. The germline gives CDR1 MNHNS, CDR2 SASEGT. The ends were cut back, 5 bases at V and 5 bases at J, with 9 bases in the middle. The DNA for the CDR3 is TGTGCCAGCAGTAATCGGCATACTGAAGCTTTCTTT. Its translation is CASSNRHTEAFF.

This clonotype was counted a single time. The rearrangement uses TRBV9 and TRBJ2-3; 11 bases align to TRBD2. The trim removed 4 bases at V and 4 bases at J, leaving 8 bases unmatched. Germline V CDR1 and CDR2: SGDLS, YYNGEE. The CDR3 covers 16 residues. The CDR3 loop reads CASSLQPTSGADTQYF. CDR3 nucleotides: TGTGCCAGCAGCCTCCAACCGACTAGCGGGGCAGATACGCAGTATTTT.

This chain uses TRBV6-6 with TRBJ1-2; D uncertain. The CDR3 spans 13 residues. Trimming pared 0 bases from V and 8 bases from J, leaving 10 bases between. Germline CDR1 and CDR2: MNHNY and SVGAGI (reference sequence). CDR3: CASSYSWVHGYTF. CDR3 nucleotides: TGTGCCAGCAGTTACTCGTGGGTCCACGGCTACACCTTC.

V gene TRBV7-2 combines with J gene TRBJ1-1, with unresolved D. The CDR3 extends over 14 amino acids. The germline V and J ends were trimmed by 4 bases and 2 bases, with 11 bases remaining between them. Looked up from germline, CDR1 is SGHTA and CDR2 is FQGNSA. The CDR3: CASSSPPANTEAFF. The DNA of the CDR3 is TGTGCCAGCAGCTCCCCTCCCGCAAACACTGAAGCTTTCTTT.

This clonotype came up a few times. The J gene is TRBJ2-1, the V gene TRBV12-3 or TRBV12-4; D is perhaps TRBD2 (7 bases). The CDR3 totals 13 residues. Trimming stripped 7 bases from V and 7 bases from J, with 14 bases between. The CDR3: CASILRGGNEQFF. In nucleotides, the CDR3 is TGTGCCAGCATCCTGAGGGGGGGAAATGAGCAGTTCTTC.

This clonotype has a count of ten or more. The chain uses TRBV7-2 and TRBJ2-3; 13 nucleotides agree with TRBD2. J gave up 1 base and V 8 bases, and 0 bases lay outside the gene matches. Germline CDR1 and CDR2: SGHTA and FQGNSA. The CDR3 contains 14 residues. CDR3 in DNA: TGTGCCAGCGGGACTAGCGGGGGCACAGATACGCAGTATTTT. Translated, it gives CASGTSGGTDTQYF.